This T cell receptor (beta chain) comes out of a study of cytomegalovirus exposure and HLA in healthy donors. Regarding the study as a whole: Evidence from a later analysis indicated that most CMV-associated TCR beta chains looked HLA-restricted.

The CDR3 covers 16 residues. The germline V gene encodes CDR1 SGHVS and CDR2 FQNEAQ. V lost 0 bases to trimming and J lost 4 bases; unmatched junction nucleotides: 6. With 60 Vbeta and 13 Jbeta primers, the PCR was carried out. The protocol was immunoSEQ multiplex PCR, while the TCRdb copy is restricted to in-frame clones and leaves out a portion. This table has more than 75,000 clones, roughly 70% appearing once. Comments on this clone: The target antigen is unknown.

The receptor comes from a man aged 40-49 years in good health and CMV-seropositive. The gene calls are TRBV7-8 and TRBJ2-5; 9 nucleotides line up with TRBD2. Specimen: PBMCs. CDR3 in amino acids: CASSLASLAGPETQYF. The CDR3 DNA is TGTGCCAGCAGCTTAGCATCTCTAGCGGGGCCAGAGACCCAGTACTTC. Full variable domain (outside the CDR3, taken from reference TRBV7-8 and TRBJ2-5): GAGVSQSPRYKVAKRGQDVALRCDPISGHVSLFWYQQALGQGPEFLTYFQNEAQLDKSGLPSDRFFAERPEGSVSTLKIQRTQQEDSAVYLCASSLASLAGPETQYFGPGTRLLVL.